The 9 T cell receptor beta chains below come from one sample, sequenced in a study of cytomegalovirus exposure and HLA in healthy donors. With 60 Vbeta and 13 Jbeta primers, the PCR was carried out. The table came from immunoSEQ multiplex PCR; TCRdb's copy has only in-frame clones and leaves some out. The sample lists tens of thousands of clones; 90% were seen once. The sample was PBMCs. The source is a woman aged 18-29 years in good health and CMV-seronegative.

About this clone: The sample has other DNA sequences that encode this CDR3 too. The gene calls are TRBV6-5 and TRBJ1-1; unclear D gene. The CDR3 totals 14 residues. Germline CDR1 and CDR2: MNHEY and SVGAGI. The V gene lost 1 base and the J gene lost 7 bases, with 13 bases spanning the gap. CDR3 sequence reads: CASSYLSTGNEAFF. The CDR3 region has the DNA TGTGCCAGCAGTTACTTGTCGACGGGAAATGAAGCTTTCTTT.

The chain uses TRBV19 and TRBJ1-4; 7 nucleotides align to TRBD1. The CDR3 is made up of 15 amino acids. J gave up 7 bases and V 5 bases, and 10 bases lay outside the gene matches. Germline CDR1 LNHDA, CDR2 SQIVND (reference sequence). The CDR3, as DNA: TGTGCCAGTAGTGACGGGACAGTGGTGGGTGAAAAACTGTTTTTT. This encodes CASSDGTVVGEKLFF.

The V gene is TRBV10-3, the J gene TRBJ2-5; 7 bases align to TRBD2. V lost 2 bases, J lost 5 bases, and 8 bases stayed unmatched. This CDR3 region has 15 residues. CDR1 is ENHRY, CDR2 SYGVKD, per germline. CDR3 coding DNA: TGTGCCATCAGTGAGGGGGAGGGGACGGGGGAGACCCAGTACTTC. It yields the protein CAISEGEGTGETQYF.

This clone was recorded a few times. V gene TRBV30 combines with J gene TRBJ2-5; D may be TRBD1 (5 bases). The V gene lost 2 bases and the J gene lost 4 bases, with 8 bases spanning the gap. Germline V gives CDR1 GTSNPN, CDR2 SVGIG (reference sequence). The CDR3 is 12 amino acids. The CDR3 loop is CAWSFTGETQYF. CDR3 bases: TGTGCCTGGAGTTTCACAGGAGAGACCCAGTACTTC.

The chain couples TRBV10-1 to TRBJ2-2; tentatively, D is TRBD1 (6 bases). V dropped 9 bases and J dropped 5 bases, with 19 bases sitting between them. Germline V lookup: CDR1 WNHNN, CDR2 SYGVQD (reference sequence). The CDR3 has 15 residues. The CDR3 region has the DNA TGCGCCAGGACACAGGGACGTCCTGGAACCGGGGAGCTGTTTTTT. Translating it yields CARTQGRPGTGELFF.

The chain couples TRBV4-1 to TRBJ2-1, with D possibly TRBD1 on 6 matching bases. The V end was cut by 0 bases, the J end by 3 bases, with 9 bases between. The CDR3 is 15 amino acids. Germline values: CDR1 MGHRA, CDR2 YSYEKL. The CDR3 sequence is CASSQEFRGYNEQFF. The CDR3 coding sequence is TGCGCCAGCAGCCAAGAATTCAGGGGCTACAATGAGCAGTTCTTC.

DNA for the CDR3: TGTGCCAGCAGTTTATTTGTTCACGCTTTCCGGGACAACTACAATGAGCAGTTCTTC. Protein: CASSLFVHAFRDNYNEQFF. The V and J genes are TRBV27 and TRBJ2-1; weak D call: TRBD1 (6 bases). CDR1 is MNHEY, CDR2 SMNVEV, per germline (reference sequence). The CDR3 covers 19 residues. The V and J ends lost 1 base and 3 bases respectively, with 22 bases between them.

The chain has TRBV5-1 and TRBJ2-7, with D perhaps matching TRBD1 (5 bases). Per germline, CDR1 SGHRS and CDR2 YFSETQ. The CDR3 extends over 12 amino acids. V dropped 0 bases and J dropped 6 bases, with 7 bases sitting between them. The CDR3 loop is CASSLEGVEQYF. CDR3 nucleotide sequence: TGCGCCAGCAGCTTGGAAGGGGTCGAGCAGTACTTC.

The J gene is TRBJ1-1, the V gene TRBV7-9; D is perhaps TRBD1 (6 bases). V was clipped by 5 bases and J by 1 base, with 11 bases between them. The CDR3 contains 14 residues. The V gene's germline CDR1 is SEHNR and CDR2 FQNEAQ (reference sequence). CDR3 nucleotides: TGTGCCAGCAGCCTTGGACAGCGGAACACTGAAGCTTTCTTT. It translates to CASSLGQRNTEAFF.